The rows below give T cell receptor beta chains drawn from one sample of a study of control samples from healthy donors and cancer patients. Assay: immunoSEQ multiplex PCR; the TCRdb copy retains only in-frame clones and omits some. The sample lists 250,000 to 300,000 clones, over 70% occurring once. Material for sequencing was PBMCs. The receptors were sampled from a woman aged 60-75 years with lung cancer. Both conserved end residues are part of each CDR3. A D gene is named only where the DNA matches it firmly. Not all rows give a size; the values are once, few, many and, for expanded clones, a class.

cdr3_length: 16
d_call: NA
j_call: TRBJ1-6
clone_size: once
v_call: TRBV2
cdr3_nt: TGTGCCAGCAGCAGGGGCGGGGGGCGAGATAATTCACCCCTCCACTTT
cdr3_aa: CASSRGGGRDNSPLHF

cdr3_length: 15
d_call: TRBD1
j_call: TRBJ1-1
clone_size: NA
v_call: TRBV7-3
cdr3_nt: TGTGCCAGCAGCTTACTAGGACAGGGCGGCACTGAAGCTTTCTTT
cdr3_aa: CASSLLGQGGTEAFF

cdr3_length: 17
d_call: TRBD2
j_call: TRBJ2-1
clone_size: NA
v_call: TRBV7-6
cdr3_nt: TGTGCCAGCAGCTTAGCGCCTGTAGCGGGAGGCCCCAATGAGCAGTTCTTC
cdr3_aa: CASSLAPVAGGPNEQFF

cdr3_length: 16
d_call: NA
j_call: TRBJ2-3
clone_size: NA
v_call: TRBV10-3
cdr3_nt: TGTGCCATCAGTAGATCAGGGTGGGCTAGCACAGATACGCAGTATTTT
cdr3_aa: CAISRSGWASTDTQYF

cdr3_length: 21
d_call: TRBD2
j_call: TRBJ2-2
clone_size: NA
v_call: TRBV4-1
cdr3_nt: TGCGCCAGCAGCTCGCCCCGGACTAGCGGGGGGCCCCTCGGGGGCACCGGGGAGCTGTTTTTT
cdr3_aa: CASSSPRTSGGPLGGTGELFF

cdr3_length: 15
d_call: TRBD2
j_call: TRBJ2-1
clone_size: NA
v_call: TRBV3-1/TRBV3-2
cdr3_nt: TGTGCCAGCAGCCAGACTAGCGGGGGGTACAATGAGCAGTTCTTC
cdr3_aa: CASSQTSGGYNEQFF

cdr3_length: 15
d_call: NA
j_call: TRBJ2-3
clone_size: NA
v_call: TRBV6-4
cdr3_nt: TGTGCCAGCAGTGCAACGGGAGTCCCCACAGATACGCAGTATTTT
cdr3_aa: CASSATGVPTDTQYF

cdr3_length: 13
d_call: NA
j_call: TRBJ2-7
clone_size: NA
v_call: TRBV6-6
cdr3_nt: TGTGCCAGCAGCCGGGACGGATACTACGAGCAGTACTTC
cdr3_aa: CASSRDGYYEQYF

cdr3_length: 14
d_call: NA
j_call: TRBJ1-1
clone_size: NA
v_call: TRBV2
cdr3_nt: TGTGCCAGCAGGTTGGGAGACATGAACACTGAAGCTTTCTTT
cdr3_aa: CASRLGDMNTEAFF

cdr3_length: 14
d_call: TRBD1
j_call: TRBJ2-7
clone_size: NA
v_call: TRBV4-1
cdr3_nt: TGCGCCAGCAGGCTCGACAGGGGCCCCTACGAGCAGTACTTC
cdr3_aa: CASRLDRGPYEQYF

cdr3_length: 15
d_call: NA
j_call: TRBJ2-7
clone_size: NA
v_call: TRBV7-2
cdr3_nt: TGTGCCAGCAGCTTAGCGGGGACGGTCTCCTACGAGCAGTACTTC
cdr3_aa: CASSLAGTVSYEQYF

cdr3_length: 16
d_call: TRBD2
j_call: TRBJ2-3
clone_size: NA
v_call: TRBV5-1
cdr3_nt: TGCGCCAGCAGCCCTTTAAGCGGGGGGACCACAGATACGCAGTATTTT
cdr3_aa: CASSPLSGGTTDTQYF

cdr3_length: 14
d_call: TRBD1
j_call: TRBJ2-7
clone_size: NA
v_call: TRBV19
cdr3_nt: TGTGCCAGTAGACCCCGGGACAGGGGCCACGAGCAGTACTTC
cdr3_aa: CASRPRDRGHEQYF

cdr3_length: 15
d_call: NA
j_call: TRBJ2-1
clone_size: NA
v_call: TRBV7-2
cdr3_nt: TGTGCCAGCAGGAGGACTAGAGGGGGTGGGAATGAGCAGTTCTTC
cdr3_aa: CASRRTRGGGNEQFF

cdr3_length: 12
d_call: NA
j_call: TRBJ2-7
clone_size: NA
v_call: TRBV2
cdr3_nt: TGTGCCAGCAGTGACGGCAGCTACGAGCAGTACTTC
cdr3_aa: CASSDGSYEQYF

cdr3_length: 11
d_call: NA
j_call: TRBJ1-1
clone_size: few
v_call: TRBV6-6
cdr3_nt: TGTGCCAGCAGCCTACCATATGAAGCTTTCTTT
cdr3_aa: CASSLPYEAFF

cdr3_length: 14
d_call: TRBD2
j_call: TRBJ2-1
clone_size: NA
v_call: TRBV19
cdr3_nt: TGTGCCAGTAGTGTAGCGGGAGGGATCCATGAGCAGTTCTTC
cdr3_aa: CASSVAGGIHEQFF

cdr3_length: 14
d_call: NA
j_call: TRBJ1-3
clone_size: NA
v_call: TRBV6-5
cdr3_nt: TGTGCCAGCAGCCAACGGGGCCCCGGAAACACCATATATTTT
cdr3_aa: CASSQRGPGNTIYF

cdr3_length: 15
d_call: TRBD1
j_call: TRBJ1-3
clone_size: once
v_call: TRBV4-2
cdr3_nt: TGTGCCAGCAGCCAAGATGTAGCAGGGGGATACACCATATATTTT
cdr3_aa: CASSQDVAGGYTIYF

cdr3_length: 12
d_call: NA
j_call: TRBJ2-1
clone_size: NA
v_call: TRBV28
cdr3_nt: TGTGCCAGCAGTTACTCCTCTCCGCGTCAGTTCTTC
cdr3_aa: CASSYSSPRQFF

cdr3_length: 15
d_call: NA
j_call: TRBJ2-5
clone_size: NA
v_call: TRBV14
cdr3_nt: TGTGCCAGCAGCCAAGGGCCGACAGGACAAGAGACCCAGTACTTC
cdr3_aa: CASSQGPTGQETQYF

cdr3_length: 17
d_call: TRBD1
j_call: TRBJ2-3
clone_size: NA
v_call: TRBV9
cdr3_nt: TGTGCCAGCAGCGCCGATCGGACAGGGCCCGGTGCAGATACGCAGTATTTT
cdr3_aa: CASSADRTGPGADTQYF

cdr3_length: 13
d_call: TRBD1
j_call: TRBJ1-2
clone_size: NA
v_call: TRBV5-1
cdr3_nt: TGCGCCAGCAGCCCACAGGGGACCTATGGCTACACCTTC
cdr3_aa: CASSPQGTYGYTF

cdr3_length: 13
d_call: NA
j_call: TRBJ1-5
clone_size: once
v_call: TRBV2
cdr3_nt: TGTGCCAGCAGCGGGACAAGGGATCAGCCCCAGCATTTT
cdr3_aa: CASSGTRDQPQHF

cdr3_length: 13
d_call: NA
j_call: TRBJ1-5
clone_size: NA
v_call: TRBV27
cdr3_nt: TGTGCCAGCAGTTTGAGACCCAATCAGCCCCAGCATTTT
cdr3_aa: CASSLRPNQPQHF

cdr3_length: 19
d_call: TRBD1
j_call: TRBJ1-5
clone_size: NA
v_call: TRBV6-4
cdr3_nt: TGTGCCAGCAGTGACTCATTCCCGACAGGGGAATATAGCAATCAGCCCCAGCATTTT
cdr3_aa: CASSDSFPTGEYSNQPQHF

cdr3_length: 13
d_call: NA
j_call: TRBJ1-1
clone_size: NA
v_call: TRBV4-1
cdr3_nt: TGCGCCAGCAGCCAAAGGGGAGGCACTGAAGCTTTCTTT
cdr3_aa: CASSQRGGTEAFF

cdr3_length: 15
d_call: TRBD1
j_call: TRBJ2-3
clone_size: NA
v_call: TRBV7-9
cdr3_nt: TGTGCCAGCAGCCCTCTGGGACAGGGAGGAGATACGCAGTATTTT
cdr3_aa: CASSPLGQGGDTQYF

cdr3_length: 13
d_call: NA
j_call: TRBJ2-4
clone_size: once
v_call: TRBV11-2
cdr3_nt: TGTGCCAGCAGCTTAGGGCTCCAAAACATTCAGTACTTC
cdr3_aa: CASSLGLQNIQYF